Presented here are 2 T cell receptor beta chains from one specimen sequenced in a study of cytomegalovirus exposure and HLA in healthy donors. The PCR used 60 Vbeta and 13 Jbeta primers. Using immunoSEQ multiplex PCR, the repertoire was profiled, and TCRdb retains in-frame clones only, with some absent. Here the sample spans roughly 160,000 clones, approximately 78% being singletons. Sequenced material: PBMCs. The receptors derive from a male donor in good health and CMV-seropositive.

CDR3 loop: CASRQGQVGTDTQYF. DNA for the CDR3: TGTGCCAGCAGACAGGGTCAGGTTGGCACAGATACGCAGTATTTT. V is TRBV28 and J is TRBJ2-3, with D possibly matching TRBD1 (6 bases). V lost 6 bases, J lost 1 base, and 14 bases lay in between. The germline V gene has CDR1 MDHEN and CDR2 SYDVKM. The length of the CDR3 is 15 residues.

This clone turned up a few times. This chain uses TRBV30 with TRBJ1-4; D possibly corresponds to TRBD1 (6 bases). This CDR3 region has 16 residues. Germline CDR1 reads GTSNPN; CDR2 reads SVGIG (reference sequence). Trimming shortened V by 2 bases and J by 6 bases, and 19 bases separated the two germline ends. CDR3 nucleotides: TGTGCCTGGAGTCCACAGGGATTAGGCCTTCATGAAAAACTGTTTTTT. Amino acids: CAWSPQGLGLHEKLFF.